The next 28 T cell receptor beta chains were all read from a single sample in a study of blood T cells in healthy people across ages. Then a second PCR, running roughly 6 to 12 cycles, was carried out with a sample-barcoded 5' primer and a J-beta primer mix. Via MiXCR, TCRdb re-called the 5' RACE reads, giving one row per CDR3 protein. The repertoire holds more than 900,000 distinct CDR3 sequences, almost 30% seen once, with roughly 10% in the top ten. The sample also formed part of further work on T cells of mothers and their children.

Input material: blood. The receptors were gathered from a middle-aged woman in good health.

About this clonotype itself: One base away lies a much larger clone, so this may be a sequencing read error. The chain combines TRBV7-2 with TRBJ2-5; 10 positions match TRBD1. Matching the DNA end better, TRBJ2-7 makes the J call doubtful. Germline V lookup: CDR1 SGHTA, CDR2 FQGNSA. This CDR3 has 14 amino acids. The CDR3, as DNA: TGTGCCAGCAGCCAGGGACAGGGGTGGTTCGAGCAGTACTTC. This gives the protein CASSQGQGWFEQYF.

In this sample, this clonotype turned up many times. V gene TRBV29-1 combines with J gene TRBJ2-7; D might be TRBD2 (5 bases). There are 15 residues in the CDR3. V was shortened by 0 bases and J by 7 bases, with 19 bases between the two germline ends. Germline values: CDR1 SQVTM, CDR2 ANQGSEA. In DNA form, the CDR3 reads TGCAGCGTTGAAGAAAGAGACCGGGGAAGGGCGGAGCAGTACTTC. It encodes CSVEERDRGRAEQYF.

This clonotype was counted many times. The chain has TRBV2 and TRBJ2-7; D is perhaps TRBD1 (6 bases). The V and J ends lost 6 bases and 6 bases respectively, with 21 bases between them. CDR3 size: 15 residues. From germline, CDR1 is SNHLY and CDR2 FYNNEI. The CDR3 coding sequence is TGTGCCAGCAGCCCAGGGGTCGGGGTAATAGGCGAGCAGTACTTC. This gives the protein CASSPGVGVIGEQYF.

The table lists this clonotype with many counts. The chain employs TRBV5-1 and TRBJ2-4, with 7 bases matching TRBD2. Germline CDR1 reads SGHRS; CDR2 reads YFSETQ. Trimming took 7 bases from V and 5 from J; bases not matched to a gene: 6. This CDR3 has 13 amino acids. The CDR3 loop reads CASSQGGENIQYF. The CDR3 coding sequence is TGCGCCAGCTCGCAGGGAGGGGAAAACATTCAGTACTTC. Looking up the rest from reference TRBV5-1 and TRBJ2-4 gives the full variable domain: KAGVTQTPRYLIKTRGQQVTLSCSPISGHRSVSWYQQTPGQGLQFLFEYFSETQRNKGNFPGRFSGRQFSNSRSEMNVSTLELGDSALYLCASSQGGENIQYFGAGTRLSVL.

This clonotype appeared a few times. The chain employs TRBV19 and TRBJ2-5; 7 bases map to TRBD1. Trimming cost V 6 bases and J 5 bases; bases outside gene matches: 3. Germline assignment: CDR1 LNHDA and CDR2 SQIVND (reference sequence). There are 12 residues in the CDR3. CDR3 coding DNA: TGTGCCAGTAGCACAGGGGTGGAGACCCAGTACTTC. Protein product: CASSTGVETQYF.

V usage is TRBV23-1 and J usage is TRBJ2-7; tentative D call: TRBD1 (5 bases). TRBV23-1 is an ORF for which the function is uncertain. The V end was cut by 0 bases, the J end by 0 bases, with 12 bases between. The length of the CDR3 is 16 residues. The CDR3 sequence is CASSQSAETASYEQYF. The DNA for the CDR3 is TGCGCCAGCAGTCAATCGGCTGAGACAGCCTCCTACGAGCAGTACTTC.

The chain carries TRBV28 and TRBJ1-2; 7 bases agree with TRBD1. J gave up 3 bases and V 8 bases, and 9 bases lay outside the gene matches. Germline values: CDR1 MDHEN, CDR2 SYDVKM. CDR3 length equals 14 residues. CDR3 sequence: CASPWGDSHYGYTF. CDR3 DNA: TGTGCCAGCCCTTGGGGGGACAGCCACTATGGCTACACCTTC.

This clonotype was observed a few times. V usage is TRBV29-1 and J usage is TRBJ1-3; D unclear. The CDR3 sequence is 15 residues long. Trimming took 1 base from V and 3 from J, leaving 13 bases between them. CDR1 is SQVTM, CDR2 ANQGSEA, per germline. The CDR3 DNA reads TGCAGCGTTGAAGGGGAGGGCTGGTATGGAAACACCATATATTTT. This gives the protein CSVEGEGWYGNTIYF. The variable domain in full, completed from reference TRBV29-1 and TRBJ1-3, reads SAVISQKPSRDICQRGTSLTIQCQVDSQVTMMFWYRQQPGQSLTLIATANQGSEATYESGFVIDKFPISRPNLTFSTLTVSNMSPEDSSIYLCSVEGEGWYGNTIYFGEGSWLTVV.

The V and J genes are TRBV12-3 or TRBV12-4 and TRBJ1-2, with 9 bases aligning to TRBD1. The trim removed 5 bases at V and 7 bases at J, leaving 5 bases unmatched. The CDR3 is 13 amino acids. Here the CDR3 DNA reads TGTGCCAGCAGTCCGCAACAGGGGGCTGGCTACACCTTC. Its protein is CASSPQQGAGYTF.

This clonotype was seen ten or more times. The J gene is TRBJ2-7, the V gene TRBV7-8, with 10 bases lining up with TRBD1. The CDR3 has 15 amino acids. In germline, CDR1 is SGHVS, CDR2 FQNEAQ. The V segment lost 5 bases and the J segment 4 bases; nucleotides outside the gene matches: 8. The CDR3 loop is CASSRWGTGVYEQYF. CDR3 sequence (DNA): TGTGCCAGCAGCAGGTGGGGGACAGGGGTGTACGAGCAGTACTTC.

The table lists this clonotype with a few counts. The rearrangement uses TRBV20-1 and TRBJ2-7, with 10 bases matching TRBD1. The germline CDR1 and CDR2 sequences are DFQATT and SNEGSKA (reference sequence). The CDR3 runs 12 residues. The CDR3 bases are TGCAGCTGTAGGACAGGGGGGTACGAGCAGTACTTC. The encoded protein is CSCRTGGYEQYF.

V is TRBV20-1 and J is TRBJ2-3; TRBD2 matches 9 bases. Trimming cost V 6 bases and J 1 base; bases outside gene matches: 8. Germline V gene data show CDR1 as DFQATT and CDR2 as SNEGSKA (reference sequence). The CDR3 has 15 amino acids. The CDR3 is CSARTPSGGTDTQYF. The CDR3 DNA sequence: TGCAGTGCCCGGACCCCTAGCGGGGGCACAGATACGCAGTATTTT.

The V gene is TRBV4-1, the J gene TRBJ1-1, with D maybe TRBD1 (5 bases). CDR1 is MGHRA, CDR2 YSYEKL, per germline. With 0 bases removed from V and 4 bases from J, the gap between germline ends came to 15 bases. This CDR3 spans 16 amino acids. The CDR3 coding sequence is TGCGCCAGCAGCCAAGATAATAGGGCAGGGACCACTGAAGCTTTCTTT. Its protein is CASSQDNRAGTTEAFF.

As regards this clonotype: This may arise from a read error, as a much more abundant clone is one base away. This is likely a read error, given that the CDR3 carries no conserved phenylalanine or tryptophan at its end. The CDR3 region is CASGAEVSGSYEQYC. The CDR3 DNA sequence: TGTGCCAGCGGGGCTGAGGTTTCGGGCTCGTACGAGCAGTACTGC. V and J are TRBV27 and TRBJ2-4, with a tentative D call TRBD1 (5 bases). The end of the DNA fits TRBJ2-7 better, so the J call may be wrong. The CDR3 totals 15 residues. Germline assignment: CDR1 MNHEY and CDR2 SMNVEV (reference sequence).

This clonotype was counted only a few times. The V gene is TRBV6-1, the J gene TRBJ1-3, with D unclear. The CDR3 contains 15 residues. CDR1 is MNHNS and CDR2 is SASEGT in the germline V gene. Trimming took off 2 bases at V and 0 bases at J, with 8 bases between the two ends. Here the CDR3 reads CASSERRFSGNTIYF. The CDR3 DNA is TGTGCCAGCAGTGAAAGGAGGTTCTCTGGAAACACCATATATTTT.

This clonotype was seen many times. The V gene is TRBV20-1, the J gene TRBJ2-4; no firm D call. This CDR3 region has 14 residues. CDR1 DFQATT and CDR2 SNEGSKA come from the germline V gene (reference sequence). Trimming stripped 6 bases from V and 0 bases from J, with 12 bases between. The chain's CDR3 is CSAAVGEAKNIQYF. DNA of the CDR3: TGCAGTGCGGCAGTGGGCGAAGCCAAAAACATTCAGTACTTC.

This clonotype was counted a few times. The chain is built from TRBV29-1 and TRBJ2-3, with a tentative D call TRBD2 (5 bases). The V gene's germline CDR1 is SQVTM and CDR2 ANQGSEA. With 5 bases removed from V and 0 bases from J, the gap between germline ends came to 12 bases. CDR3 size: 14 residues. The CDR3 coding sequence is TGCAGCGTTTCGGGGTATCGGAGCACAGATACGCAGTATTTT. Its protein product is CSVSGYRSTDTQYF.

In its sample, this clonotype was seen many times. The chain is built from TRBV28 and TRBJ2-7; no definite D call. Germline CDR1 is MDHEN and CDR2 is SYDVKM. The CDR3 extends over 15 amino acids. The germline V and J ends were trimmed by 5 bases and 5 bases, with 19 bases remaining between them. The CDR3 DNA sequence: TGTGCCAGCAGTCCCAGAGGAACTCTCAAACACGAGCAGTACTTC. Its translation is CASSPRGTLKHEQYF.

This clonotype was counted only a few times. The chain recombines TRBV4-3 with TRBJ1-5, with a weak D call TRBD1 (5 bases). This CDR3 spans 17 amino acids. Germline CDR1 reads LGHNA; CDR2 reads YSLEER. V dropped 4 bases and J dropped 3 bases, with 19 bases sitting between them. The CDR3 loop reads CASSPNYFRGNNQPQHF. CDR3 DNA: TGCGCCAGCAGCCCAAATTATTTTAGGGGTAACAATCAGCCCCAGCATTTT.

The chain joins TRBV12-3 or TRBV12-4 to TRBJ1-5; tentative D call: TRBD1 (6 bases). V dropped 7 bases and J dropped 9 bases, with 16 bases sitting between them. This CDR3 spans 13 amino acids. The CDR3 protein is CASITGYVAPQHF. Here the CDR3 DNA reads TGTGCCAGCATTACAGGGTATGTGGCGCCCCAGCATTTT.

This clonotype was observed many times. This rearrangement joins TRBV6-5 to TRBJ1-2; no clear D gene. Looked up from germline, CDR1 is MNHEY and CDR2 is SVGAGI. This CDR3 contains 14 residues. V was cut by 6 bases and J by 7 bases, with 18 bases left in between. The CDR3 loop reads CASRPRAAESGYTF. The CDR3 DNA reads TGTGCCAGCAGGCCCCGGGCAGCGGAAAGTGGCTACACCTTC.

Comment on this clonotype: With a much larger clone just one base away, this may be a read error. J is TRBJ1-2 and V is TRBV20-1; the D gene is possibly TRBD1 (5 bases). Trimming removed 2 bases from V and 12 bases from J, with 22 bases in between. CDR3 size: 14 residues. The germline CDR1 and CDR2 sequences are DFQATT and SNEGSKA (reference sequence). The CDR3 region is CSARSRGAGRLDTF. CDR3 DNA sequence: TGCAGTGCTAGATCACGAGGGGCAGGGCGGCTTGACACCTTC.

In its sample, this clonotype was seen a few times. This sequence joins TRBV4-3 and TRBJ1-6; no clear D. This CDR3 has 15 residues. Germline CDR1 is LGHNA and CDR2 is YSLEER. Trimming left V 3 bases short and J 8 bases short, with 14 bases between. The CDR3 sequence: CASSQDANLYSPLHF. CDR3 bases: TGCGCCAGCAGCCAGGATGCTAACTTATATTCACCCCTCCACTTT.

The V gene is TRBV9, the J gene TRBJ2-4; 7 positions match TRBD2. The DNA end is a closer match to TRBJ2-5, so the J assignment may be wrong. Germline-derived CDR1 and CDR2 are SGDLS and YYNGEE. The CDR3 spans 15 residues. The CDR3 protein is CASSGRTGRVETQYF. The CDR3 DNA reads TGTGCCAGCAGCGGTAGGACTGGGAGGGTGGAGACCCAGTACTTC.

The V and J genes are TRBV4-1 and TRBJ2-2, with D maybe TRBD1 (6 bases). The CDR3 has 16 residues. Trimming pared 0 bases from V and 5 bases from J, leaving 13 bases between. Germline V gene data show CDR1 as MGHRA and CDR2 as YSYEKL. The CDR3 nucleotides are TGCGCCAGCAGCCAAGAGGAGTACAGGGAGACCGGGGAGCTGTTTTTT. Translation gives CASSQEEYRETGELFF.

V is TRBV7-8 and J is TRBJ2-3; TRBD2 aligns across 8 bases. The CDR3 loop spans 16 amino acids. Losses at the gene ends were 1 base for V and 3 bases for J; bases not matched to a gene: 6. Germline lookup yields CDR1 SGHVS and CDR2 FQNEAQ. The CDR3 region is CASSLVGGGTTDTQYF. CDR3 DNA: TGTGCCAGCAGCTTAGTCGGGGGGGGCACTACAGATACGCAGTATTTT. Drawing the rest from reference TRBV7-8 and TRBJ2-3, the complete variable domain is GAGVSQSPRYKVAKRGQDVALRCDPISGHVSLFWYQQALGQGPEFLTYFQNEAQLDKSGLPSDRFFAERPEGSVSTLKIQRTQQEDSAVYLCASSLVGGGTTDTQYFGPGTRLTVL.

V gene TRBV7-9 combines with J gene TRBJ1-1; D may be TRBD1 (5 bases). CDR1 SEHNR and CDR2 FQNEAQ come from the germline V gene (reference sequence). Trimming removed 3 bases from V and 6 bases from J, with 14 bases in between. The CDR3 loop spans 14 amino acids. The CDR3, as DNA: TGTGCCAGCAGCTTTCCAGCCCGGGGACCTGAAGCTTTCTTT. Encoded protein: CASSFPARGPEAFF.

The rearrangement links TRBV6-2 or TRBV6-3 to TRBJ2-7; D unresolved. The germline CDR1 and CDR2 sequences are MNHEY and SVGEGT. The CDR3 sequence is 15 residues long. Trimming removed 2 bases from V and 0 bases from J, with 11 bases in between. The CDR3 reads CASSYPRSTSYEQYF. The CDR3 bases are TGTGCCAGCAGTTACCCGAGGAGCACCTCCTACGAGCAGTACTTC.